This T cell receptor beta chain was identified during a study of T cells in localized non-small cell lung cancer. Trimming removed 0 bases at V and 5 bases at J, with 11 bases between. Looked up from germline, CDR1 is SGHDT and CDR2 is YYEEEE. This CDR3 is built from 14 residues. Sequencing was performed with immunoSEQ multiplex PCR; in TCRdb, only in-frame clones are kept and a portion is missing. The sample has more than 25,000 clones, about 88% seen once. The TCR originated in a woman aged 35-70 years with stage I lung adenocarcinoma. The sample consisted of peripheral blood, taken before any cancer treatment. The V call is TRBV5-6, the J call TRBJ1-1; D is unresolved. Here the CDR3 reads CASSLVSGSTEAFF. CDR3 DNA sequence: TGTGCCAGCAGCTTGGTCTCGGGATCGACTGAAGCTTTCTTT. Full variable domain (missing parts from reference TRBV5-6 and TRBJ1-1): DAGVTQSPTHLIKTRGQQVTLRCSPKSGHDTVSWYQQALGQGPQFIFQYYEEEERQRGNFPDRFSGHQFPNYSSELNVNALLLGDSALYLCASSLVSGSTEAFFGQGTRLTVV.